Sequencing of this T cell receptor (beta chain) was carried out in a study of regulatory T cells in long-lasting Graves disease. To make TCR beta libraries, researchers used iRepertoire HTBI primers and Arm-PCR of CDR3 regions. TCRdb reprocessed the multiplex PCR reads via MiXCR and lists one record per CDR3 protein. The sample has a few hundred thousand distinct CDR3 sequences, approximately 16% seen once. Time point defined: newly diagnosed GD, antithyroid drugs for less than 3 months. The TCR library was made from RNA that had been extracted from PBMCs in TRIzol. Looked up from germline, CDR1 is DFQATT and CDR2 is SNEGSKA (reference sequence). V was shortened by 7 bases and J by 2 bases, with 9 bases between the two germline ends. The CDR3 sequence is 12 residues long. These data were also reused for a study on T cells in Graves' hyperthyroidism and ophthalmopathy. This second report adds: The TCR CDR3 first-round RT-PCR relied on the HTBI primer set.

The receptor comes from a woman aged 40-49 years with Graves disease. The specimen was peripheral blood mononuclear cells (PBMCs), collected at new diagnosis, from a patient treated with antithyroid drugs. The V call is TRBV20-1, the J call TRBJ1-3; no reliable D call. The CDR3 nucleotides are TGCAGTGGAGGAGGGCCTGGAAACACCATATATTTT. Translating gives CSGGGPGNTIYF.